The 14 T cell receptor beta chains in this list originate from one sample, sequenced in a study of cytomegalovirus exposure and HLA in healthy donors. TCRdb's table, derived via immunoSEQ multiplex PCR, lists solely in-frame clones and lacks some. The data show more than 95,000 clones, 89% seen once. Sample: PBMCs. These receptors all stem from a young woman in good health and CMV-seronegative.

The V call is TRBV7-2, the J call TRBJ1-5; maybe TRBD1 (6 bases). Germline V gene lookup returns CDR1 SGHTA and CDR2 FQGNSA. Trimming removed 1 base at V and 6 bases at J, with 13 bases between. The CDR3 runs 15 residues. CDR3: CASSLEGSGVQPQHF. CDR3 bases: TGTGCCAGCAGCTTAGAGGGGTCAGGGGTTCAGCCCCAGCATTTT.

The gene calls are TRBV5-1 and TRBJ1-4, with TRBD1 as a possible D gene (5 bases). The germline CDR1 and CDR2 sequences are SGHRS and YFSETQ. The CDR3 has 17 residues. Deletions cut 4 bases from V and 4 bases from J, with 20 bases between. This CDR3 is CASSPPPGTANNEKLFF. CDR3 DNA sequence: TGCGCCAGCAGCCCGCCCCCCGGGACTGCAAATAATGAAAAACTGTTTTTT.

The chain recombines TRBV6-5 with TRBJ1-3; D gene uncertain. The germline V gene has CDR1 MNHEY and CDR2 SVGAGI. The CDR3 covers 14 residues. The CDR3 reads CATSRGDSGNTIYF. The CDR3 coding sequence is TGTGCTACAAGCCGCGGAGATTCTGGAAACACCATATATTTT.

This chain joins TRBV7-6 and TRBJ1-3; D remains ambiguous. The CDR3 has 16 amino acids. Per the germline V gene, CDR1 is SGHVS and CDR2 is FNYEAQ. The V gene lost 1 base and the J gene lost 0 bases, with 10 bases spanning the gap. Written as DNA, the CDR3 is TGTGCCAGCAGCTTAGTATGGAGGGACTCTGGAAACACCATATATTTT. It encodes CASSLVWRDSGNTIYF.

The chain employs TRBV5-6 and TRBJ2-1; D uncertain. Germline CDR1 SGHDT, CDR2 YYEEEE. The germline V and J ends were trimmed by 0 bases and 4 bases, with 8 bases remaining between them. There are 14 residues in the CDR3. The CDR3 here is CASSLGGLYNEQFF. The CDR3 nucleotides read TGTGCCAGCAGCTTGGGAGGCCTATACAATGAGCAGTTCTTC.

The V call is TRBV20-1, the J call TRBJ2-5; D is ambiguous. V was shortened by 6 bases and J by 2 bases, with 4 bases between the two germline ends. There are 10 residues in the CDR3. Germline CDR1 DFQATT, CDR2 SNEGSKA (reference sequence). The CDR3 here is CSAEQETQYF. The CDR3 DNA follows: TGCAGTGCCGAGCAAGAGACCCAGTACTTC.

V gene TRBV29-1 combines with J gene TRBJ2-7; weak D call: TRBD1 (6 bases). In germline, CDR1 is SQVTM, CDR2 ANQGSEA. The CDR3 is 15 residues long. With 3 bases removed from V and 6 bases from J, the gap between germline ends came to 21 bases. The CDR3 region is CSVDRESGHGGEQYF. In nucleotides, the CDR3 is TGCAGCGTTGATAGGGAATCGGGACATGGGGGCGAGCAGTACTTC.

The V gene is TRBV30, the J gene TRBJ2-7, with D possibly being TRBD2 (6 bases). V dropped 3 bases and J dropped 0 bases, with 15 bases sitting between them. The CDR3 covers 15 residues. The germline gives CDR1 GTSNPN, CDR2 SVGIG (reference sequence). The CDR3 loop reads CAWSPGRFNSYEQYF. The CDR3 nucleotides are TGTGCCTGGAGCCCCGGGAGATTCAACTCCTACGAGCAGTACTTC. Together with reference TRBV30 and TRBJ2-7, the CDR3 gives the full variable domain: SQTIHQWPATLVQPVGSPLSLECTVEGTSNPNLYWYRQAAGRGLQLLFYSVGIGQISSEVPQNLSASRPQDRQFILSSKKLLLSDSGFYLCAWSPGRFNSYEQYFGPGTRLTVT.

The J gene is TRBJ1-1, the V gene TRBV6-6, with 7 bases aligning to TRBD1. The trim removed 5 bases at V and 4 bases at J, leaving 1 base unmatched. This CDR3 spans 12 amino acids. Per the germline V gene, CDR1 is MNHNY and CDR2 is SVGAGI (reference sequence). The CDR3 DNA sequence: TGTGCCAGCAGTCAGGGGGTCACTGAAGCTTTCTTT. This sequence encodes CASSQGVTEAFF.

The rearrangement links TRBV25-1 to TRBJ2-1, with a weak D call TRBD1 (5 bases). The CDR3 is 14 amino acids. Trimming took off 7 bases at V and 7 bases at J, with 17 bases between the two ends. Germline V gene lookup returns CDR1 MGHDK and CDR2 SYGVNS. This CDR3 is CASTTGQGKNEQFF. In DNA form, the CDR3 reads TGTGCCAGCACCACCGGGCAGGGTAAGAATGAGCAGTTCTTC.

The V gene is TRBV27, the J gene TRBJ2-2; 13 nucleotides match TRBD2. CDR1 MNHEY and CDR2 SMNVEV come from the germline V gene (reference sequence). V lost 2 bases, J lost 6 bases, and 12 bases stayed unmatched. The CDR3 has 19 amino acids. The CDR3 here is CASSLGTGTSGRAPGELFF. CDR3 coding DNA: TGTGCCAGCAGTTTAGGGACTGGAACTAGCGGGAGGGCTCCCGGGGAGCTGTTTTTT.

The V and J genes are TRBV28 and TRBJ2-7, with a possible D match to TRBD2 (6 bases). The germline V and J ends were trimmed by 5 bases and 5 bases, with 16 bases remaining between them. The CDR3 runs 14 residues. Germline CDR1 is MDHEN and CDR2 is SYDVKM. The CDR3 nucleotides read TGTGCCAGCAGTGCGCCCGGGACTTCCGACGAGCAGTACGTC. Translation: CASSAPGTSDEQYV.

This clone was seen only a few times. V gene TRBV25-1 combines with J gene TRBJ1-5; 10 nucleotides align to TRBD1. The junction had 3 bases not matched to a gene; V was cut back by 4 bases and J by 3 bases. This CDR3 region has 15 residues. CDR1 is MGHDK, CDR2 SYGVNS, per germline. DNA of the CDR3: TGTGCCAGCAGTGCGACAGGGGGCCACAATCAGCCCCAGCATTTT. Translation: CASSATGGHNQPQHF.

The J gene is TRBJ2-2, the V gene TRBV5-4; D not resolved. Trimming took 0 bases from V and 0 from J, leaving 6 bases between them. The CDR3 contains 15 residues. The V gene's germline CDR1 is SGHNT and CDR2 YYREEE (reference sequence). The CDR3 DNA sequence: TGTGCCAGCAGCTTGGCCAGCGCGAACACCGGGGAGCTGTTTTTT. This translates into CASSLASANTGELFF. Using reference TRBV5-4 and TRBJ2-2 for the parts outside the CDR3, the full variable domain is ETGVTQSPTHLIKTRGQQVTLRCSSQSGHNTVSWYQQALGQGPQFIFQYYREEENGRGNFPPRFSGLQFPNYSSELNVNALELDDSALYLCASSLASANTGELFFGEGSRLTVL.